What follows are 14 T cell receptor beta chains derived from one specimen sequenced in a study of vaccination and CD4 T cells after COVID-19. These TCRs are of unknown antigen specificity. The study sequenced cultured CD4+ T cell DNA using the Oncomine TCR Beta short-read assay. Each CDR3 protein is one row after TCRdb ran MiXCR on the PCR reads. The sample lists about 10,000 distinct CDR3 sequences, around 70% occurring once. Sample treatment: approximately 11-day PBMC culture with coronavirus spike peptide pools or control peptides (ViraFEST assay). Sequenced input: CD4+ T cells from blood, cultured in vitro. The receptors were gathered from a human donor who had recovered from COVID-19.

The chain is built from TRBV12-3 or TRBV12-4 and TRBJ2-3, with 7 bases aligning to TRBD1. J lost 1 base, V lost 3 bases, and 7 bases had no gene match. The CDR3 loop spans 16 amino acids. CDR3 sequence reads: CASSFLLGGRTDTQYF. Written as DNA, the CDR3 is TGTGCCAGCAGTTTCTTATTAGGGGGCCGCACAGATACGCAGTATTTT.

CDR3 protein: CASSDPGHSGPGTEAFF. CDR3 in DNA: TGTGCCAGTAGCGATCCTGGACACTCCGGGCCGGGGACTGAAGCTTTCTTT. The J gene is TRBJ1-1, the V gene TRBV19; D is perhaps TRBD1 (5 bases). V gave up 6 bases and J gave up 5 bases, with 25 bases separating them. Germline V gene lookup returns CDR1 LNHDA and CDR2 SQIVND (reference sequence). The CDR3 totals 17 residues.

The rearrangement links TRBV19 to TRBJ1-5; D is perhaps TRBD1 (5 bases). V was clipped by 3 bases and J by 1 base, with 7 bases between them. Germline V gene sequence: CDR1 LNHDA, CDR2 SQIVND (reference sequence). The CDR3 contains 14 residues. Written as DNA, the CDR3 is TGTGCCAGTAGTATCCAGGGAAGCAATCAGCCCCAGCATTTT. Amino acid sequence: CASSIQGSNQPQHF.

The V gene is TRBV15, the J gene TRBJ2-2, with TRBD1 identical over 9 bases. The CDR3 extends over 15 amino acids. The V segment lost 4 bases and the J segment 3 bases; nucleotides outside the gene matches: 3. Looked up from germline, CDR1 is LNHNV and CDR2 is YYDKDF (reference sequence). The CDR3 bases are TGTGCCACCAGCAACAGGGGGCGAGACACCGGGGAGCTGTTTTTT. This gives the protein CATSNRGRDTGELFF.

The rearrangement joins TRBV24-1 to TRBJ2-3, with 9 bases aligning to TRBD2. Germline assignment: CDR1 KGHDR and CDR2 SFDVKD. CDR3 size: 14 residues. V gave up 4 bases and J gave up 6 bases; unmatched junction bases: 4. DNA of the CDR3: TGTGCCACCAGTGAGAGCGGGGGGCAGGATACGCAGTATTTT. Amino acids: CATSESGGQDTQYF.

This clonotype was picked up one time. The genes are TRBV10-3 and TRBJ1-2; 9 nucleotides match TRBD1. This CDR3 region has 17 residues. V lost 0 bases and J lost 8; bases outside the gene matches: 13. CDR1 is ENHRY and CDR2 is SYGVKD in the germline V gene. The DNA of the CDR3 is TGTGCCATCAGTGAGTCCTATACTTTCGACAGGGGGAGCGGCTACACCTTC. This codes for CAISESYTFDRGSGYTF.

There are a few counts of this clonotype. The V gene is TRBV10-3, the J gene TRBJ1-1; 11 bases match TRBD1. The CDR3 extends over 16 amino acids. In germline, CDR1 is ENHRY, CDR2 SYGVKD. Trimming took 6 bases from V and 8 from J; bases not matched to a gene: 14. The CDR3: CAIRNQPGQGESEAFF. CDR3 coding DNA: TGTGCCATCAGAAACCAACCGGGACAGGGGGAGTCCGAAGCTTTCTTT.

The chain is built from TRBV6-1 and TRBJ2-1; no clear D gene. The germline V and J ends were trimmed by 2 bases and 2 bases, with 10 bases remaining between them. CDR1 and CDR2 from the germline V gene are MNHNS and SASEGT. The CDR3 runs 15 residues. CDR3 DNA: TGTGCCAGCAGTGAAATAACGGGCCCCTACAATGAGCAGTTCTTC. It translates to CASSEITGPYNEQFF.

The chain employs TRBV27 and TRBJ2-2; D is unclear. Germline V gene sequence: CDR1 MNHEY, CDR2 SMNVEV (reference sequence). The germline V and J ends were trimmed by 6 bases and 3 bases, with 8 bases remaining between them. The CDR3 contains 13 residues. CDR3 sequence (DNA): TGTGCCAGCAGGCTGAGCTACACCGGGGAGCTGTTTTTT. It specifies CASRLSYTGELFF.

This chain connects TRBV7-2 to TRBJ1-2; weak D call: TRBD1 (5 bases). Deletions cut 2 bases from V and 4 bases from J, with 8 bases between. The CDR3 spans 13 residues. Germline CDR1 reads SGHTA; CDR2 reads FQGNSA. CDR3 loop: CASSLQGAYGYTF. The DNA for the CDR3 is TGTGCCAGCAGCTTACAAGGGGCCTATGGCTACACCTTC.

This chain connects TRBV27 to TRBJ2-7; the match to TRBD1 covers 8 bases. The germline gives CDR1 MNHEY, CDR2 SMNVEV (reference sequence). Trimming at V came to 1 base and at J to 2 bases, leaving 7 bases not matched to a gene. The CDR3 is 16 amino acids. The DNA of the CDR3 is TGTGCCAGCAGTTTATTGCGGACAGGGAACCCCTACGAGCAGTACTTC. It encodes CASSLLRTGNPYEQYF.

The CDR3 DNA reads TGTGCCAGCAGCTGGGAGGGGGGTGGCTACACCTTC. Residues: CASSWEGGGYTF. V usage is TRBV12-3 or TRBV12-4 and J usage is TRBJ1-2; D is possibly TRBD1 (6 bases). The CDR3 runs to 12 residues. V was shortened by 6 bases and J by 7 bases, with 12 bases between the two germline ends.

There are a few counts of this clonotype. This chain uses TRBV30 with TRBJ2-2, with 10 bases identical to TRBD2. The CDR3 covers 14 residues. Trimming cost V 2 bases and J 7 bases; bases outside gene matches: 4. The germline CDR1 and CDR2 sequences are GTSNPN and SVGIG (reference sequence). CDR3 in amino acids: CAWSSGGAIGELFF. The CDR3, as DNA: TGTGCCTGGAGTAGCGGGGGGGCCATCGGGGAGCTGTTTTTT. The full variable domain, its missing parts supplied by reference TRBV30 and TRBJ2-2, is SQTIHQWPATLVQPVGSPLSLECTVEGTSNPNLYWYRQAAGRGLQLLFYSVGIGQISSEVPQNLSASRPQDRQFILSSKKLLLSDSGFYLCAWSSGGAIGELFFGEGSRLTVL.

The rearrangement links TRBV6-5 to TRBJ1-2; 8 bases map to TRBD1. The V segment lost 2 bases and the J segment 0 bases; nucleotides outside the gene matches: 2. Germline CDR1 and CDR2: MNHEY and SVGAGI. The CDR3 length is 15 residues. CDR3 DNA sequence: TGTGCCAGCAGTTACGGGGACAGGTCTAACTATGGCTACACCTTC. As protein: CASSYGDRSNYGYTF.